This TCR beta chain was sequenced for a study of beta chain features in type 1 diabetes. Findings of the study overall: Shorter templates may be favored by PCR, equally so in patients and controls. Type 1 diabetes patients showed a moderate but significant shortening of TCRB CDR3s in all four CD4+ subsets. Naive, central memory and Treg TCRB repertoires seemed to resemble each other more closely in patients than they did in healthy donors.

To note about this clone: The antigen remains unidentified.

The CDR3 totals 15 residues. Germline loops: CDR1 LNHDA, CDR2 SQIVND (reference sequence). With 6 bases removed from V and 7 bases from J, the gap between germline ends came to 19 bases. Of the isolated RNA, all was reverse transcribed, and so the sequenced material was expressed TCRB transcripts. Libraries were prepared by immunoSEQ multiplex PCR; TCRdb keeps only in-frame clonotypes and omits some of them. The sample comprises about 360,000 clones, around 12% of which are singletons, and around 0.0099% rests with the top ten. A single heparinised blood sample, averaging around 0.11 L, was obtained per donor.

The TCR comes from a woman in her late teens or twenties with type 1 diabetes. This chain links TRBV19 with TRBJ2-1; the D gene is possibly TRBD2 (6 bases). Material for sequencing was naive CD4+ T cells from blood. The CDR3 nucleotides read TGTGCCAGTAGCCGAGGGACTTTACAAGCGAATGAGCAGTTCTTC. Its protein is CASSRGTLQANEQFF.